This T cell receptor beta chain was captured by sequencing in a study of T cell responses to AZD1222 COVID-19 vaccine. Broader study findings: White British ancestry dominated among donors, who included more females, and clonal diversity was possibly underestimated.

The table came from immunoSEQ multiplex PCR; TCRdb's copy has only in-frame clones and leaves some out. The sample has approximately 27,000 clones; under 90% are singletons. A word on this clone: Antigen specificity is unknown.

V was clipped by 1 base and J by 0 bases, with 13 bases between them. This CDR3 is 16 amino acids long. Germline CDR1 and CDR2: SGHRS and YFSETQ. The input for sequencing was peripheral blood, taken on day 0 of AZD1222 vaccination. The receptor comes from an adult in good health. V gene TRBV5-1 combines with J gene TRBJ1-1, with TRBD1 as a possible D gene (5 bases). CDR3 residues: CASSLMAGGLNTEAFF. The CDR3 nucleotides read TGCGCCAGCAGCTTGATGGCCGGGGGTTTGAACACTGAAGCTTTCTTT.